The source of this T cell receptor beta chain is a study of T cell changes during pregnancy in multiple sclerosis. Germline V lookup: CDR1 ENHRY, CDR2 SYGVKD. The J segment lost 3 bases and the V segment lost 4 bases, leaving 5 bases of the junction unmatched. The CDR3 covers 15 residues. TCRdb keeps only in-frame clones here, not all; method: immunoSEQ multiplex PCR. The sample contains more than 55,000 clones, approximately 90% of which appear only once. This receptor was identified in a female donor with multiple sclerosis, enrolled in a pregnancy study. The sample in question was CD4+ T cells from peripheral blood mononuclear cells, obtained in the third trimester of pregnancy. This chain links TRBV10-3 with TRBJ1-3; TRBD1 matches at 8 bases. The CDR3 nucleotides are TGTGCCATCAGTGGGACAGGGACGAGTGGAAACACCATATATTTT. Translated, it gives CAISGTGTSGNTIYF.